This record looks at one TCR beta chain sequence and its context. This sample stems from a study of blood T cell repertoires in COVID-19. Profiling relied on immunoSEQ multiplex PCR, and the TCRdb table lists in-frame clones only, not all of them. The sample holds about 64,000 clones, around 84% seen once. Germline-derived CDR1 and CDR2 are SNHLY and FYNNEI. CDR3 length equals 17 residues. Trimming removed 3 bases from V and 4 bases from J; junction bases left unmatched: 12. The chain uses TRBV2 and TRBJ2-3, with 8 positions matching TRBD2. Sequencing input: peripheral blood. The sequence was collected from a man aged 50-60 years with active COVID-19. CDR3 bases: TGTGCCAGCAGTGATGCCCCCCGGCGGCGGGAGGCAGATACGCAGTATTTT. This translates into CASSDAPRRREADTQYF.